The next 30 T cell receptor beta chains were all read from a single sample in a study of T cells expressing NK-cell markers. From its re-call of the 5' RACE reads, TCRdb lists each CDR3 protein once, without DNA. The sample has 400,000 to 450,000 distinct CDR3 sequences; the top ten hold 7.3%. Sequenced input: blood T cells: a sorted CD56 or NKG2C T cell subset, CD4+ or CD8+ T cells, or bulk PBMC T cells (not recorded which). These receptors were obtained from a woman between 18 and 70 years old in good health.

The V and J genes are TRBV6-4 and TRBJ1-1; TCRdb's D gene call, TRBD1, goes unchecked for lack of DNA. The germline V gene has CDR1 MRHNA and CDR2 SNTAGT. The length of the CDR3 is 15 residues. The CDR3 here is CASSRDRGLNTEAFF.

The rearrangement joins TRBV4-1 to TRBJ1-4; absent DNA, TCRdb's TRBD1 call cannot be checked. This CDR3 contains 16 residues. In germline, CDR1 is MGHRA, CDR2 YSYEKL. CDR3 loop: CASSQAGVGEYEKLFF.

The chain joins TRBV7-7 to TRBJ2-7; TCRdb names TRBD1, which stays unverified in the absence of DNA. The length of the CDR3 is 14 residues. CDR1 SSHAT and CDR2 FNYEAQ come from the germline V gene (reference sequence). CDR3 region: CASSDDSGGAEQYF.

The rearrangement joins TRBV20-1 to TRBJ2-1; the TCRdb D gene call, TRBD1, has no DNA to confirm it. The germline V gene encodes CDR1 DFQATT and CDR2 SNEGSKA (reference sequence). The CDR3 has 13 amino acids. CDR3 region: CSAIRQGYNEQFF.

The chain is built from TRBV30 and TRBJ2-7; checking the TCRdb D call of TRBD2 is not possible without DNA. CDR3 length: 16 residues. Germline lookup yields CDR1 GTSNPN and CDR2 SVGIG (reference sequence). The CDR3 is CAWSPGTSGLGYEQYF.

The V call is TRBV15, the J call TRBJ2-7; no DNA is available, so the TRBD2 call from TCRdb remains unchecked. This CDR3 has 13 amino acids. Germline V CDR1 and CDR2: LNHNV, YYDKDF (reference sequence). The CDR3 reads CATSTGLSYEQYF.

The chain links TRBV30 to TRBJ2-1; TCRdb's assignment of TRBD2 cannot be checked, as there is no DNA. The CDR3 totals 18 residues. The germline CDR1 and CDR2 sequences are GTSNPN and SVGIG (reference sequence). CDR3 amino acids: CAWSLGTSGISSYNEQFF.

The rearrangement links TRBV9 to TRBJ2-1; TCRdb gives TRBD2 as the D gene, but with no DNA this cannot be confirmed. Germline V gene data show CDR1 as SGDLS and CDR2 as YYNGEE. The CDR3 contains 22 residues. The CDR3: CASSVGSSSPASGGRSYNEQFF.

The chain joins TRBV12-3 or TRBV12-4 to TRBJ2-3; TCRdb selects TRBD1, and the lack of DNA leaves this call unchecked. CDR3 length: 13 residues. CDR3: CATETGQADTQYF.

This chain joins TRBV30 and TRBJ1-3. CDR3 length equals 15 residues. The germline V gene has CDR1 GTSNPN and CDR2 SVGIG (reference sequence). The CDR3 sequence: CAWTRWGYSGNTIYF.

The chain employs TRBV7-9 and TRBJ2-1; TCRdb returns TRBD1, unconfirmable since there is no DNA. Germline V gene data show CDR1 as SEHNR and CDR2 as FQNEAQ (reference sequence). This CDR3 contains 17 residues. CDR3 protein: CASSLVGPGASYNEQFF.

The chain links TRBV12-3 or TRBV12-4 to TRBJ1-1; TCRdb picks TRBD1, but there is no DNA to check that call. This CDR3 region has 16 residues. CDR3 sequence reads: CASTPGGQGASTEAFF.

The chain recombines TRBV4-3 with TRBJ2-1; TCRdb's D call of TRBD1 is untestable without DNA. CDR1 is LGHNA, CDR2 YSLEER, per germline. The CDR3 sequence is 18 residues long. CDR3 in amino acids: CASSQESSGGQVYNEQFF.

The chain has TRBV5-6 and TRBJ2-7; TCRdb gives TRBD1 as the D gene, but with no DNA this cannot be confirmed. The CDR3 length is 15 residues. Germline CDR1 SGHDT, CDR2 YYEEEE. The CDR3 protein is CASSGAPSATYEQYF.

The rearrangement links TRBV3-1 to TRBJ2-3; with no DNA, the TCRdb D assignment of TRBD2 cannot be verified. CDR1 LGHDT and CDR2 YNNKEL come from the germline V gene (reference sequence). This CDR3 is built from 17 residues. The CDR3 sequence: CASSQEQIAGRTDTQYF.

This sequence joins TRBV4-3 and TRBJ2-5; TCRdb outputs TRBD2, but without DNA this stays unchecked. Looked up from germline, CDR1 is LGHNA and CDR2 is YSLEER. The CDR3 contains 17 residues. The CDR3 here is CASSQDWGGGAGETQYF.

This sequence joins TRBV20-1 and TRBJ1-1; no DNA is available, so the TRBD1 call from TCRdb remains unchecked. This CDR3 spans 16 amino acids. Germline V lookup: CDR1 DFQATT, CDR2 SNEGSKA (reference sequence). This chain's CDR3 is CSARDQGHLMNTEAFF.

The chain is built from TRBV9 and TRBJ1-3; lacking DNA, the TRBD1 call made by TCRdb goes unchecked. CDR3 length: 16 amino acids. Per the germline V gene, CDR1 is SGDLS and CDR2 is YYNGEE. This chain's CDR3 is CASSGGAWGSGNTIYF. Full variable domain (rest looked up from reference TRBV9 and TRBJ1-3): DSGVTQTPKHLITATGQRVTLRCSPRSGDLSVYWYQQSLDQGLQFLIQYYNGEERAKGNILERFSAQQFPDLHSELNLSSLELGDSALYFCASSGGAWGSGNTIYFGEGSWLTVV.

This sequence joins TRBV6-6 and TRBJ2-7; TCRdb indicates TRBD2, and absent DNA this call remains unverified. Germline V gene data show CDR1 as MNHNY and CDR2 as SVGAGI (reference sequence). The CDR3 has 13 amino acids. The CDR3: CASSYEGRYEQYF.

This chain's CDR3 is CASSLDGRGDDTQYF. The V call is TRBV7-2, the J call TRBJ2-3. The germline gives CDR1 SGHTA, CDR2 FQGNSA. The length of the CDR3 is 15 residues. The whole variable domain, filled in from reference TRBV7-2 and TRBJ2-3, reads GAGVSQSPSNKVTEKGKDVELRCDPISGHTALYWYRQSLGQGLEFLIYFQGNSAPDKSGLPSDRFSAERTGGSVSTLTIQRTQQEDSAVYLCASSLDGRGDDTQYFGPGTRLTVL.

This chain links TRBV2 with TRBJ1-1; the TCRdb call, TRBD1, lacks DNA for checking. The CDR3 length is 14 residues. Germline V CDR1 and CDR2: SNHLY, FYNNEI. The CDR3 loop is CASSLRAVNTEAFF.

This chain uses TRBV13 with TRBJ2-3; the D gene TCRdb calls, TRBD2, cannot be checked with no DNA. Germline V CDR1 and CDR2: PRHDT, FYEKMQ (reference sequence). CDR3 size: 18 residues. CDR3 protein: CASRPNTLLTSGRDTQYF.

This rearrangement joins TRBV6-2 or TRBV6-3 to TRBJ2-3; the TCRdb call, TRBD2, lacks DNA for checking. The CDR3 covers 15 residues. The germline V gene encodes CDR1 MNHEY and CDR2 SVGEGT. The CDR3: CASSSPGLAEDTQYF.

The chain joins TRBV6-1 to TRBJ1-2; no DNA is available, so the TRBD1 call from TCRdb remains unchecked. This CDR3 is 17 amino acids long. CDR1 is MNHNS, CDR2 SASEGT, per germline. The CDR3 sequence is CASSNYGGGGASYGYTF.

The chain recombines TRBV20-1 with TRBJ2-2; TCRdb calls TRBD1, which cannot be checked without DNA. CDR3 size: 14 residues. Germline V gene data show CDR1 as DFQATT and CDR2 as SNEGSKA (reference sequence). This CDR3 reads CSARTSGATGELFF.

The CDR3 spells CASSSALPYNEQFF. The chain joins TRBV6-2 or TRBV6-3 to TRBJ2-1. Germline CDR1 MNHEY, CDR2 SVGEGT. This CDR3 is 14 amino acids long.

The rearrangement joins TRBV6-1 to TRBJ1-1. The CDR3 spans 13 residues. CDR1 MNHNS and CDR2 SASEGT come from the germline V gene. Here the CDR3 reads CASHQATPTEAFF.

The CDR3 sequence: CASSALLRESNEQFF. The V gene is TRBV9, the J gene TRBJ2-1; TCRdb names TRBD2, which stays unverified in the absence of DNA. The V gene's germline CDR1 is SGDLS and CDR2 YYNGEE. This CDR3 has 15 amino acids.

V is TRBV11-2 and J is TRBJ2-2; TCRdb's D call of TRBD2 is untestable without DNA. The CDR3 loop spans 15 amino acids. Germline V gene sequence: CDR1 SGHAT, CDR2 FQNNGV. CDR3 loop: CASSASGGYGGELFF. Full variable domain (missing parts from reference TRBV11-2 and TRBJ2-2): EAGVAQSPRYKIIEKRQSVAFWCNPISGHATLYWYQQILGQGPKLLIQFQNNGVVDDSQLPKDRFSAERLKGVDSTLKIQPAKLEDSAVYLCASSASGGYGGELFFGEGSRLTVL.

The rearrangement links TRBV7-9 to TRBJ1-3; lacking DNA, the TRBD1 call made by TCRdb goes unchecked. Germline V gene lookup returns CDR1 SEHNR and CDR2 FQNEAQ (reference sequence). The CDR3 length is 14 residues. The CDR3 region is CASSTARRGNTIYF.